This TCR beta chain was recorded in a study of tumor-infiltrating lymphocytes in primary liver carcinoma. Study details: Spanning 30 to 69 years of age, the patients were men and women.

The ends were cut back, 6 bases at V and 6 bases at J, with 17 bases in the middle. Germline V gives CDR1 MDHEN, CDR2 SYDVKM. The CDR3 totals 14 residues. Co-extraction yielded RNA and DNA from around 20-30 mg of unsorted bulk tissue. The study found over 90% viable tumor cells in every tumor sample. With a constant-region primer, TCR beta cDNA was made from 500 ng of total RNA. ARM-PCR, slightly modified, supplied the TCR beta libraries through three nested multiplex PCR rounds. Forward primers for TRBV1-TRBV30 and a C-beta reverse primer served the first two PCR rounds, at roughly 10 cycles each. TCRdb fed the multiplex PCR reads into MiXCR, producing one record per CDR3 protein. Altogether approximately 73,000 distinct CDR3 sequences are present, 71% being singletons, with the ten largest covering roughly 13%. This clonotype showed up just a few times.

The sequence derives from a woman in her sixties with primary liver carcinoma and hepatitis B virus infection. V usage is TRBV28 and J usage is TRBJ2-5; tentatively, D is TRBD2 (7 bases). Sequenced material: liver tumor tissue from sampling region 4. Subset described: tumor region T4, right-lateral pole. CDR3 region: CASSRPGGVKTQYF. CDR3 in DNA: TGTGCCAGCAGCCGACCGGGGGGCGTGAAGACCCAGTACTTC.